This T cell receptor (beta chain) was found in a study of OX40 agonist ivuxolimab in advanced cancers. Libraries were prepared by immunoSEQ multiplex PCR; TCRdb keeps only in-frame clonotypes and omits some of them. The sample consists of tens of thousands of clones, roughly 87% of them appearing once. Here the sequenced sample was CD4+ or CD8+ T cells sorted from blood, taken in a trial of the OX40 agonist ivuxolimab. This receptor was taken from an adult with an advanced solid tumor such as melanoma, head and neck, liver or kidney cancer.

The CDR3 protein is CASSLSADRRGYTF. CDR3 DNA: TGTGCCAGCAGTTTATCGGCGGACAGGAGAGGCTACACCTTC. The J gene is TRBJ1-2, the V gene TRBV28; 7 positions match TRBD1. There are 14 residues in the CDR3. CDR1 and CDR2 from the germline V gene are MDHEN and SYDVKM. The V gene end was trimmed by 1 base and the J gene end by 8 bases; junction bases not matched to a gene: 7.